Listed below are T cell receptor beta chains from one sample, sequenced in a study of CD8 T cells in Susac syndrome. TCRdb reprocessed the immunoSEQ multiplex PCR reads via MiXCR and lists one record per CDR3 protein. In the table there are approximately 190,000 distinct CDR3 sequences, around 96% of which are singletons. The sequenced material came from CD4+ T cells from PBMCs. Receptors originate from a human donor with multiple sclerosis. Both conserved end residues are part of each CDR3. A D gene is named only where the DNA matches it firmly. Clone sizes are given selectively: once, few, many, or a class where the clone is expanded.

v_gene,abundance,d_gene,j_gene,CDR3nt,CDR3aa
TRBV7-9,once,.,TRBJ1-5,TGTGCCAGCAGCGAGGCACATCAGCCCCAGCATTTT,CASSEAHQPQHF
TRBV30,few,.,TRBJ1-1,TGTGCCTGGAGGAGATTGAACACTGAAGCTTTCTTT,CAWRRLNTEAFF
TRBV30,.,TRBD2,TRBJ2-3,TGTGCCTGGACTAGCGGGGATACAGATACGCAGTATTTT,CAWTSGDTDTQYF
TRBV20-1,once,.,TRBJ2-7,TGCAGTGCTAGTACCAGGTTGTACGAGCAGTACTTC,CSASTRLYEQYF
TRBV5-6,.,.,TRBJ1-5,TGTGCCAGCACTTCCGGGCCCAATCAGCCCCAGCATTTT,CASTSGPNQPQHF
TRBV6-1,.,TRBD2,TRBJ2-4,TGTGCCAGCACTCGGAGTAGCGGGAGTCCGTACATTCAGTACTTC,CASTRSSGSPYIQYF
TRBV4-1,.,TRBD1,TRBJ2-3,TGCGCCAGCAGCCCTTGGGACAGGGCGGCAGATACGCAGTATTTT,CASSPWDRAADTQYF
TRBV3-1,.,TRBD1,TRBJ2-7,TGTGCCAGCAGCCTCACCGGGACAGGGTTCTCGTACGAGCAGTACTTC,CASSLTGTGFSYEQYF
TRBV12-5,.,TRBD1,TRBJ2-7,TGTGCTAGTGGTTTGAACCTGGGACAGCCGGTATCCTACGAGCAGTACTTC,CASGLNLGQPVSYEQYF
TRBV3-1,few,.,TRBJ1-2,TGTGCCAGCTCCCAGGGGCGGTTCTATGGCTACACCTTC,CASSQGRFYGYTF
TRBV20-1,.,.,TRBJ2-1,TGCAGTGCTTGCCCCACTGAGGCCGAGCAGTTCTTC,CSACPTEAEQFF
TRBV7-9,.,.,TRBJ1-5,TGTGCCAGCAGTCTAGACAGGAGTCATCAGCCCCAGCATTTT,CASSLDRSHQPQHF
TRBV30,.,.,TRBJ1-2,TGTGCCTGGAGTTCTCCGTCCGGCTACACCTTC,CAWSSPSGYTF
TRBV20-1,.,TRBD2,TRBJ2-7,TGCAGTGCAGGTATAGCGGGGGGCGCAAACGAGCAGTACTTC,CSAGIAGGANEQYF
TRBV30,.,TRBD1,TRBJ1-5,TGTGCCTGGAATACTCCGGGACAGGGGGATCAGCCCCAGCATTTT,CAWNTPGQGDQPQHF
TRBV12-3/TRBV12-4,.,.,TRBJ1-1,TGTGCCAGCAGTAATCAGGGCGCTGAAGCTTTCTTT,CASSNQGAEAFF
TRBV9,once,.,TRBJ1-2,TGTGCCAGCAGCGTAGTAACAAGCAACTATGGCTACACCTTC,CASSVVTSNYGYTF
TRBV12-3/TRBV12-4,.,TRBD1,TRBJ1-1,TGTGCCAGCAGTCCCCGGACAGGGGGGAACACTGAAGCTTTCTTT,CASSPRTGGNTEAFF
TRBV9,.,TRBD2,TRBJ2-3,TGTGCCAGCAGCGCTTCTAGCGGAGATACGCAGTATTTT,CASSASSGDTQYF
TRBV15,once,.,TRBJ2-7,TGTGCCACCAGCAGTCGTGGGGGCGAAACAGAGTACTTC,CATSSRGGETEYF
TRBV12-3/TRBV12-4,.,TRBD1,TRBJ1-2,TGTGCCAGCAACCCGGGACAGGCAAACTATGGCTACACCTTC,CASNPGQANYGYTF
TRBV7-3,.,.,TRBJ2-5,TGTGCCAGCACCTTACCTCCGGTAAGGGGCCTAGAGACCCAGTACTTC,CASTLPPVRGLETQYF
TRBV9,.,.,TRBJ2-3,TGTGCCAGCAGCGTAGGATTGCAGCGCACAGATACGCAGTATTTT,CASSVGLQRTDTQYF
TRBV3-1,.,.,TRBJ2-3,TGTGCCAGCAGGGCCAGCGGGAGCACAGATACGCAGTATTTT,CASRASGSTDTQYF
TRBV25-1,.,.,TRBJ1-1,TGTGCCAGCAGTGATTTTGGGCGGATGAACACTGAAGCTTTCTTT,CASSDFGRMNTEAFF
TRBV27,.,TRBD2,TRBJ2-1,TGTGCCAGCAGTTCCCCACCTAGCGGAGTATACAATGAGCAGTTCTTC,CASSSPPSGVYNEQFF
TRBV15,.,.,TRBJ2-7,TGTGCCACCAGCAGAGAGGAAAAGAACTCCTACGAGCAGTACTTC,CATSREEKNSYEQYF
TRBV20-1,.,.,TRBJ2-7,TGCAGTGCTAGTAGCCGGCCAACGGTCCGCGAGCAGTACTTC,CSASSRPTVREQYF
TRBV9,.,.,TRBJ2-5,TGTGCCGGCGGCAAAGGGAAAGAGACCCAGTACTTC,CAGGKGKETQYF
TRBV20-1,.,.,TRBJ2-1,TGCAGTGCTTCGGACCGGGGAAGGTACAATGAGCAGTTCTTC,CSASDRGRYNEQFF
TRBV20-1,.,TRBD2,TRBJ2-7,TGCAGTGCCACGACTAGCGGCTCCTACGAGCAGTACTTC,CSATTSGSYEQYF
TRBV15,.,.,TRBJ1-5,TGTGCCACCAGCCCGGGGGAGTTCAATCAGCCCCAGCATTTT,CATSPGEFNQPQHF
TRBV6-1,.,.,TRBJ2-7,TGTGCCACCTCCTACTGGAGAAGGGAGCAGTACTTC,CATSYWRREQYF
TRBV6-5,.,.,TRBJ2-7,TGTGCCAGCACCGAAGGCAGAAAGCAGTACTTC,CASTEGRKQYF
TRBV19,.,.,TRBJ2-3,TGTGCCAGTAGGTCCGGGACCACGCAGTATTTT,CASRSGTTQYF
TRBV19,.,TRBD1,TRBJ1-5,TGTGCCAGTAGGGACAGGCGAAATCAGCCCCAGCATTTT,CASRDRRNQPQHF
TRBV20-1,.,.,TRBJ2-5,TGCAGTGCGCGCCGGGTCAGCCAAGAGACCCAGTACTTC,CSARRVSQETQYF
TRBV5-1,.,TRBD1,TRBJ1-1,TGCGCCAGCAGCTCAGGGGGGGCGGACACTGAAGCTTTCTTT,CASSSGGADTEAFF
TRBV4-1,.,TRBD1,TRBJ1-1,TGCGCCAGCAGCCAGCGACAGGGAGGTAAGACTGAAGCTTTCTTT,CASSQRQGGKTEAFF
TRBV20-1,.,.,TRBJ2-1,TGCAGTGCTACCGGGTCCTCCTACAATGAGCAGTTCTTC,CSATGSSYNEQFF
TRBV5-4,.,TRBD2,TRBJ2-7,TGTGCCAGCAGCTTGGGGCGGGAGGTTCTCTACGAGCAGTACTTC,CASSLGREVLYEQYF
TRBV3-1,.,TRBD2,TRBJ2-3,TGTGCCAGCAGCCAAGACCTTCCGGGAGGGTCCACAGATACGCAGTATTTT,CASSQDLPGGSTDTQYF
TRBV3-1,.,.,TRBJ1-1,TGTGCCAGCAGCCAAGGGCCTGCAGGGGCTTTCTTT,CASSQGPAGAFF
TRBV24-1,.,.,TRBJ1-5,TGTGCCACCAGTGATAGGAGGGGTCCCAATCAGCCCCAGCATTTT,CATSDRRGPNQPQHF
TRBV24-1,.,.,TRBJ2-1,TGTGCCACCAGTCAGGGTCGAGACAATGAGCAGTTCTTC,CATSQGRDNEQFF
TRBV24-1,once,.,TRBJ2-5,TGTGCCACCAGTGATTCCGCCTCTAGTGGCGGGACCCAGTACTTC,CATSDSASSGGTQYF
TRBV12-3/TRBV12-4,.,.,TRBJ1-2,TGTGCCAGCGAAAGTAGGGGGGAGTCGTATGGCTACACCTTC,CASESRGESYGYTF
TRBV2,once,.,TRBJ2-1,TGTGCCAGCAGTGAGAAGAGAGGGGCGTACAATGAGCAGTTCTTC,CASSEKRGAYNEQFF
TRBV2,.,.,TRBJ1-1,TGTGCCAGCAGCCTCGAGGGTCTGAACACTGAAGCTTTCTTT,CASSLEGLNTEAFF
TRBV3-1,.,.,TRBJ2-7,TGTGCCAGCAGCCAGGCCGGGACGGACGCCTACGAGCAGTACTTC,CASSQAGTDAYEQYF
TRBV20-1,.,.,TRBJ2-7,TGCAGTGCTTACAGGCCCGGGTCCTACGAGCAGTACTTC,CSAYRPGSYEQYF
TRBV7-3,.,.,TRBJ1-6,TGTGCCAGCAGCTTGGGAGAGGGTTCACCCCTCCACTTT,CASSLGEGSPLHF
TRBV4-1,.,.,TRBJ1-5,TGCGCCAGCAGCCAAGAAGCTGTGGGGGGTAATCAGCCCCAGCATTTT,CASSQEAVGGNQPQHF
TRBV19,.,.,TRBJ1-1,TGTGCCAGTAGTCCAGAGATAGGAAGTAGATCTTTCTTT,CASSPEIGSRSFF
TRBV27,.,.,TRBJ2-3,TGTGCCAGCAGTTCCAGAGGCCCTGATGTAGATACGCAGTATTTT,CASSSRGPDVDTQYF